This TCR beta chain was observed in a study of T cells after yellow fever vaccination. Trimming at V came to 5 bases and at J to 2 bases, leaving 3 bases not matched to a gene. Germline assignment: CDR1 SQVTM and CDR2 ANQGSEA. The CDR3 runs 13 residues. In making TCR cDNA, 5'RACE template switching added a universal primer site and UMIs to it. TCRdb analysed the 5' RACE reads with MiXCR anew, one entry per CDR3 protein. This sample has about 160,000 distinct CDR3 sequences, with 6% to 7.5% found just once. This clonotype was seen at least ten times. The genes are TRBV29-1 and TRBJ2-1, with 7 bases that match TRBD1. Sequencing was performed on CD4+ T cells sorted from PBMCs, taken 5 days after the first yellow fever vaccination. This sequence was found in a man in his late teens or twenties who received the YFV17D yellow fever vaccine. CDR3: CSVTQGTYNEQFF. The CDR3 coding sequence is TGCAGCGTTACACAGGGGACCTACAATGAGCAGTTCTTC.